Given below is one T cell receptor (beta chain) in context. Its antigen is currently not known. The record has no base qualities; no much larger clone is one base away. This record belongs to a study of T cell responses to AZD1222 COVID-19 vaccine (TCRdb year 2021). Concerning the study at large: A total of 230 or so trial participants underwent TCR sequencing, of whom 207 received two doses of AZD1222 and about 25 received two doses of the MenACWY control vaccine. Trial participants were enrolled into age subgroups of 18-55, 56-69 and 70-plus years, which contained 148, 28 and 57 TCR-sequenced participants, respectively.

Overall results and qualifications from the work: In the small 56-69-year group, the increase in depth fell short of significance, most likely because of low power. After two AZD1222 doses, spike-specific TCR breadth and depth were significantly higher than at day 0 and than in MenACWY recipients. Reportedly, close to half of the unique spike-specific TCRs recognized epitopes lying outside the regions that are mutated in the B.1.351 and B.1.1.7 variants. Participants were mostly white British and included more females than males, and it was suggested by the authors that clonal diversity may have been underestimated. Conclusions about previously exposed vaccinees are limited because only five to seven AZD1222 recipients were SARS-CoV-2 seropositive at baseline. Vaccine-associated CD4 TCRs spanned the whole spike protein, with dominant responses in regions 160-218 and 743-854. No day 14 peak-response samples were available, so repertoires were characterized only after the peak T cell response.

This sample's time point label indicates: about 28 days (+/-7) after the second vaccine dose. AZD1222 recipients with second doses at about 4 weeks or about 12 weeks were pooled, because spike-specific TCR depth and breadth did not differ between schedules. Samples from vaccinated people were obtained from the UK trials COV001 and COV002, which included a single-blind randomized controlled phase 2/3 trial of AZD1222 (ChAdOx1 nCoV-19) in healthy adults. Trial participant PBMC samples were collected at day 0 and day 28 after the second dose for TCRbeta chain sequencing. The CDR1 and CDR2 encoded by the germline V gene (reference sequence) are PRHDT and FYEKMQ. The cysteine opens and the phenylalanine closes a CDR3 of 18 amino acids. The only DNA kept is the CDR3, 54 bases in frame from the first base. For this chain, trimming is 5 bases at the V end and 3 bases at the J end, and the number of junction bases without a gene match is 18.

The CDR3 regions of human TCRbeta chains were analyzed by immunosequencing. The authors' pipeline ran thus. Repertoire TCRs were matched against a reference library of SARS-CoV-2-specific TCRs generated with the MIRA antigen-specificity platform. Breadth meant the fraction of unique TCRs that were SARS-CoV-2-associated, whereas depth meant the fraction of total T cells that were SARS-CoV-2-associated. Using the MIRA data, each spike-specific TCR was mapped to the spike region that the TCR reacts to and placed in a CD4 or CD8 class. Log10-transformed breadth and depth values were compared by one-way ANOVA with Sidak's multiple comparisons tests. TCRdb limited this immuneACCESS table to in-frame rearrangements with V and J called. A share of clones is missing; checked studies link under half to unresolved V genes, and the rest is unexplained. D and trimming were read from the DNA, whereas the V and J calls and clone size are those reported in that table. This sample is represented by tens of thousands of clones; around 90% of them were singletons. Of the sample, approximately 5% is held by the ten largest clones.

The chain joins TRBV13 to TRBJ1-2; 7 junctional bases match TRBD1. The sequence was collected from an adult who received the AZD1222 COVID-19 vaccine. The sample was peripheral blood, taken 28 days after the second AZD1222 dose. At the DNA level, the sequence is TGTGCCAGCAGCCCCCGAGACAGGGAAACCTTGCACGACTATGGCTACACCTTC. This is translated as CASSPRDRETLHDYGYTF.